This is a list of T cell receptor beta chains from one sample in a study of post-analysis software for immune sequencing data. Via MiXCR, TCRdb re-called the PCR reads, giving one row per CDR3 protein. The data contain hundreds of thousands of distinct CDR3 sequences, about 27% of them singletons. The sequencing input was blood. The receptors shown here come from a girl aged 5-17 years with multiple sclerosis. Each CDR3 is given with its conserved first and last residue.

j_call	cdr3_length	v_call	cdr3_aa
TRBJ2-3	11	TRBV29-1	CSVGRGDTQYF
TRBJ2-1	16	TRBV6-5	CASRALDAGRGDEQFF
TRBJ1-1	14	TRBV28	CASSAGTVNTEAFF
TRBJ2-7	16	TRBV6-6	CASIFLRGLLNYEQYF
TRBJ1-1	15	TRBV10-1	CASSNNRGSGTEAFF
TRBJ1-2	13	TRBV29-1	CSVEGFGRGGYTF
TRBJ2-1	15	TRBV7-2	CASSRAGSSYNEQFF
TRBJ2-1	14	TRBV7-9	CASSPQGESSEQFF
TRBJ2-5	14	TRBV7-6	CASSPPGQRETQYF
TRBJ1-1	22	TRBV21-1	CASSKERVTTKVGPSMNTEAFF
TRBJ2-7	16	TRBV4-3	CASSQGVRGTNYEQYF
TRBJ2-3	16	TRBV18	CASSCILAGHTDTQYF
TRBJ2-7	14	TRBV12-3/TRBV12-4	CASSRQGGLYEQYF
TRBJ1-5	15	TRBV4-3	CASSQTRFSLRPQHF
TRBJ1-2	16	TRBV28	CASSDNWRDRTYGYTF
TRBJ2-1	15	TRBV18	CASSPPNDRGNEQFF
TRBJ2-2	12	TRBV7-2	CASSEGIGELFF
TRBJ2-3	14	TRBV7-9	CAGSFGLSTDTQYF
TRBJ1-1	15	TRBV7-2	CASSWALRGNTEAFF
TRBJ2-1	15	TRBV6-6	CASNPGGGEYNEQFF
TRBJ2-4	13	TRBV7-2	CASSRDNGNIQYF
TRBJ2-1	12	TRBV28	CASSPNSGVQFF
TRBJ2-6	17	TRBV15	CATSDGLADSGANVLTF
TRBJ2-5	17	TRBV11-2	CASSLLGTSGSWETQYF
TRBJ1-5	14	TRBV28	CASSYRDGHQPQHF
TRBJ1-2	13	TRBV7-9	CASSPLTSYGYTF
-	13	TRBV2	CASMGQGLDEQYF
TRBJ1-2	15	TRBV20-1	CSATPRRGLNYGYTF
TRBJ2-5	15	TRBV18	CASSPPSGLEETQYF
TRBJ2-1	14	TRBV7-9	CASSLVGLYNEQFF
TRBJ2-1	16	TRBV20-1	CSAYTSGRAVVGEQFF
TRBJ2-5	10	TRBV29-1	CSVVKETQYF
TRBJ1-6	15	TRBV7-2	CASAPRAGSNSPLHF
TRBJ2-3	16	TRBV7-6	CASSSGLAENTDTQYF
TRBJ2-5	17	TRBV20-1	CSARHGTVLGWQETQYF
TRBJ2-3	17	TRBV20-1	CSASIAGGTASTDTQYF
TRBJ2-1	15	TRBV27	CASSFAGGGYNEQFF
TRBJ1-5	14	TRBV5-8	CASSFDTPNQPQHF
TRBJ1-6	16	TRBV11-1	CASSRAQGLGNSPLHF
TRBJ2-1	17	TRBV27	CASSSYLGRGLRNEQFF
TRBJ2-4	16	TRBV3-1	CASSQEAGRAKNIQYF
TRBJ1-2	14	TRBV19	CASSSDRWVNGYTF
TRBJ1-5	15	TRBV12-3/TRBV12-4	CASSLMAPSNQPQHF
TRBJ1-2	16	TRBV18	CASSPTREGAPGGYTF
TRBJ1-5	15	TRBV20-1	CSASPAGGRDQPQHF
TRBJ2-1	18	TRBV5-1	CASSLGLGSVISYNEQFF
-	16	TRBV5-1	CASSLDFTGTRYEQYF
TRBJ2-1	14	TRBV7-2	CASSLASLYNEQFF
TRBJ1-1	14	TRBV20-1	CSARDPGQDTEAFF
TRBJ2-5	14	TRBV12-5	CASGRDRQQETQYF
TRBJ2-2	15	TRBV20-1	CSARDRTSGSRQLFF
TRBJ2-5	12	TRBV6-1	CASSLISETQYF
TRBJ1-5	14	TRBV6-2/TRBV6-3	CASRTTGTLSSQHF
TRBJ1-1	14	TRBV9	CASSVEGSHTEAFF
TRBJ2-5	18	TRBV21-1	CASSKLERTGTVQETQYF
TRBJ1-5	14	TRBV20-1	CSGRGPHPGQPQHF
TRBJ2-7	14	TRBV20-1	CSARGGQESYEQYF
TRBJ2-3	16	TRBV28	CASSTGTARLRDTQYF
TRBJ2-7	14	TRBV6-2/TRBV6-3	CASSYSPGVYEQYF
TRBJ1-1	14	TRBV7-6	CASSTQGLHTEAFF